This T cell receptor (beta chain) originates from a study of control samples from healthy donors and cancer patients. CDR1 and CDR2 from the germline V gene are GTSNPN and SVGIG (reference sequence). The CDR3 has 14 residues. V shed 2 bases and J shed 13 bases, with 20 bases lying between them. Assay: immunoSEQ multiplex PCR; the TCRdb copy retains only in-frame clones and omits some. The sample contains around 170,000 clones, nearly 90% of which appear only once. Sequenced sample: blood. The V gene is TRBV30, the J gene TRBJ1-4; D is ambiguous. The TCR comes from a woman aged 45-59 years in good health. Written as DNA, the CDR3 is TGTGCCTGGAGTTTGTATGCCGGTCGCGGAAGACTGTTTTTT. It encodes CAWSLYAGRGRLFF.